This T cell receptor beta chain was identified during a study of low-dose radiotherapy and immunotherapy resistance in tumors. For the study at large: Members of Cohort 1 were treated with 0.5 Gy per fraction every 2 weeks. The prescribed total PTV dose was 6.5 Gy.

Sample time point: after trial treatment. Treatment of the sample: LDRT plus nivolumab, ipilimumab, low-dose cyclophosphamide and aspirin (RACIN trial). Those who qualified had advanced solid tumors (lacking tumor-infiltrating lymphocytes). It was with a constant-region primer and a V-primer adapter that TCRs were amplified over approximately 20 PCR cycles. TCRdb called the reads again in MiXCR, with one record for every CDR3 protein. The sample includes some 52,000 distinct CDR3 sequences, approximately 35% of them seen just once. Trimming removed 0 bases at V and 12 bases at J, with 15 bases between. In germline, CDR1 is GTSNPN, CDR2 SVGIG (reference sequence). This CDR3 is 13 amino acids long.

The rearrangement links TRBV30 to TRBJ2-1; a weak D match, TRBD2 (6 bases). This TCR derives from a male donor with rectosigmoid adenocarcinoma. Sample: PBMCs, taken after low-dose radiotherapy plus immunotherapy. Here the CDR3 reads CAWSVAEGVAQFF. The CDR3 region has the DNA TGTGCCTGGAGTGTAGCGGAGGGTGTCGCGCAGTTCTTC.